The 2 T cell receptor beta chains presented below share a single source sample, sequenced in a study of CD8+ T cells in alopecia areata. Extraction of RNA preceded its reverse transcription into cDNA, which served as the sequencing template. Profiled with immunoSEQ multiplex PCR; TCRdb holds only in-frame clones, not every one. Of about 64,000 clones in the sample, about 43% were seen once. Indicated treatment: oral pan-JAK inhibitor, 5-10 mg twice daily. Sequencing used CD8+ T cells sorted from blood, obtained around week 37, from a patient treated with tofacitinib. Receptors originate from a human donor with alopecia areata.

The chain couples TRBV30 to TRBJ2-5, with D perhaps matching TRBD1 (7 bases). CDR3 length: 15 amino acids. The germline CDR1 and CDR2 sequences are GTSNPN and SVGIG (reference sequence). Trimming took 0 bases from V and 0 from J, leaving 11 bases between them. The CDR3 sequence is CAWSVAGGYQETQYF. The DNA of the CDR3 is TGTGCCTGGAGTGTGGCAGGGGGGTACCAAGAGACCCAGTACTTC.

This clone was picked up many times. The chain links TRBV7-9 to TRBJ1-1; no firm D call. V was pared by 2 bases and J by 6 bases, with 1 base between. Per germline, CDR1 SEHNR and CDR2 FQNEAQ (reference sequence). This CDR3 spans 10 amino acids. The CDR3 sequence: CASSLSEAFF. As DNA, the CDR3 is TGTGCCAGCAGCTTATCTGAAGCTTTCTTT. Full variable domain (remainder filled in from reference TRBV7-9 and TRBJ1-1): DTGVSQNPRHKITKRGQNVTFRCDPISEHNRLYWYRQTLGQGPEFLTYFQNEAQLEKSRLLSDRFSAERPKGSFSTLEIQRTEQGDSAMYLCASSLSEAFFGQGTRLTVV.